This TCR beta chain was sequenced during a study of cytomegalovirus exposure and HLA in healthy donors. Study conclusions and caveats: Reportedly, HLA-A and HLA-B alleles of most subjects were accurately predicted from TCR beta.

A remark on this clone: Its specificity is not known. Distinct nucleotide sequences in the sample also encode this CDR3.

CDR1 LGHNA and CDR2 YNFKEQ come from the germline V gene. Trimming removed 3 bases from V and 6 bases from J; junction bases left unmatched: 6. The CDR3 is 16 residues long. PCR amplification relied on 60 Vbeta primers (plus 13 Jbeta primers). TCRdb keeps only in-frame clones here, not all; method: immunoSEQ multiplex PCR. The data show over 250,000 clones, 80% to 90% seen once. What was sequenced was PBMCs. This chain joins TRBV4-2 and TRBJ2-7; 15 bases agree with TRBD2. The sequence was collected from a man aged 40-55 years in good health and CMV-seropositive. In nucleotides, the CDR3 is TGTGCCAGCAGCCAGGTATTGGGACTAGCGGGAGGCGAGCAGTACTTC. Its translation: CASSQVLGLAGGEQYF.